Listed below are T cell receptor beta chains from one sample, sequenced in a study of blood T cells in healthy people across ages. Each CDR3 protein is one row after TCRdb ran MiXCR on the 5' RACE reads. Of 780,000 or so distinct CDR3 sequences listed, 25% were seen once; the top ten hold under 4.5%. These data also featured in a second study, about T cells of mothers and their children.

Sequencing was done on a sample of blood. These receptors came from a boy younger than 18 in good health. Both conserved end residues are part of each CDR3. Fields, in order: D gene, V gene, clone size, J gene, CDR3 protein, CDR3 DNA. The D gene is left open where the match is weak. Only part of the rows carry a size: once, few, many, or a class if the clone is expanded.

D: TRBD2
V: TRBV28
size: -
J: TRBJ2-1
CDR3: CASSQGLNNEQFF
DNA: TGTGCCAGCAGCCAGGGACTAAACAATGAGCAGTTCTTC

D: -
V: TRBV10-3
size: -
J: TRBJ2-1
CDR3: CAIRELRGPRPGEQFF
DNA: TGTGCCATCAGAGAGTTACGGGGCCCCCGTCCCGGGGAGCAGTTCTTC

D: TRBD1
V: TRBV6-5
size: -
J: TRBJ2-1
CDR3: CASSRMPGTDEQFF
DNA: TGTGCCAGCAGCCGCATGCCCGGGACAGATGAGCAGTTCTTC

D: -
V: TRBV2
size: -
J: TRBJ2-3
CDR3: CASSEDQGIATDTQYF
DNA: TGTGCCAGCAGTGAGGATCAAGGGATTGCCACAGATACGCAGTATTTT

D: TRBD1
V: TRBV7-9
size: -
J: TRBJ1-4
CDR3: CASSPGTVPEKLFF
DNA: TGTGCCAGCAGCCCCGGGACAGTCCCTGAAAAACTGTTTTTT

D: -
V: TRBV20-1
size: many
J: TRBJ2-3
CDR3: CSASPTTAADTQYF
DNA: TGCAGTGCTTCGCCGACGACAGCGGCAGATACGCAGTATTTT

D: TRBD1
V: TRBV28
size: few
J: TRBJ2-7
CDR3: CASSPGDRPAYEQYF
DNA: TGTGCCAGCAGTCCGGGGGACAGGCCTGCCTACGAGCAGTACTTC

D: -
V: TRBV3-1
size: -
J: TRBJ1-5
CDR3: CASSQLDRGRGNQPQHF
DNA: TGTGCCAGCAGCCAATTAGATCGAGGACGGGGCAATCAGCCCCAGCATTTT

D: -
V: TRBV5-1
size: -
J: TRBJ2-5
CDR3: CASGKQELETQYF
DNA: TGCGCCAGCGGAAAACAGGAATTAGAGACCCAGTACTTC

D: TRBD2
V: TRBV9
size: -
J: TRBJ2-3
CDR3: CASSMLTSGSSDTQYF
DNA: TGTGCCAGCAGCATGCTGACTAGCGGGAGTTCAGATACGCAGTATTTT

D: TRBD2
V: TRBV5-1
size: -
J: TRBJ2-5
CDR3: CASSLDSGGLGAQYF
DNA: TGCGCCAGCAGCTTGGATTCGGGGGGACTTGGGGCCCAGTACTTC

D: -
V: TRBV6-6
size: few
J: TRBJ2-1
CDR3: CASTTRTETYNEQFF
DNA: TGTGCCAGCACCACCAGGACAGAAACCTACAATGAGCAGTTCTTC

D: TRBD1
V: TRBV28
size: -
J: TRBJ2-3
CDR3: CASSAGGYADTQYF
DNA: TGTGCCAGCAGTGCAGGGGGCTACGCAGATACGCAGTATTTT

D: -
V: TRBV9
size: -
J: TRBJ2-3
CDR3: CASSVAGQGTDTQYF
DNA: TGTGCCAGCAGCGTAGCTGGTCAGGGCACAGATACGCAGTATTTT

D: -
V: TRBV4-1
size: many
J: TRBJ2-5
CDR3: CASSQGDGGGETQYF
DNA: TGCGCCAGCAGCCAAGGGGACGGCGGAGGGGAGACCCAGTACTTC

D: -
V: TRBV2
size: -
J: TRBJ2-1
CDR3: CASSELAPGTYNEQFF
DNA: TGTGCCAGCAGTGAGCTAGCCCCCGGAACCTACAATGAGCAGTTCTTC